The 18 T cell receptor beta chains listed next were all sequenced from one sample in a study of response to subunit inactivated influenza vaccine. Each CDR3 protein is one row after TCRdb ran MiXCR on the RT-PCR reads. The table has more than 700,000 distinct CDR3 sequences, 20% to 25% seen once. Sequenced here: PBMCs from blood, sampled roughly 5 days after vaccination. The receptors were gathered from a man aged 45-65 years who received an inactivated influenza vaccine.

This chain uses TRBV12-3 or TRBV12-4 with TRBJ2-5; the D gene is possibly TRBD2 (6 bases). CDR3 size: 13 residues. Trimming stripped 4 bases from V and 7 bases from J, with 13 bases between. Here the CDR3 reads CASSSGLKGTQYF. The CDR3 DNA follows: TGTGCCAGCAGTTCTGGACTAAAAGGGACCCAGTACTTC.

The chain employs TRBV20-1 and TRBJ2-7; 11 nucleotides agree with TRBD2. V was clipped by 5 bases and J by 2 bases; unmatched bases: 14. The CDR3 length is 17 residues. Looked up from germline, CDR1 is DFQATT and CDR2 is SNEGSKA (reference sequence). The CDR3 loop is CSASGTSGAQGAYEQYF. CDR3 nucleotides: TGCAGTGCTTCCGGGACTAGCGGAGCACAGGGAGCCTACGAGCAGTACTTC.

In this sample, this clonotype turned up a few times. The chain combines TRBV6-1 with TRBJ1-4; possible D gene TRBD1, 6 bases. The CDR3 loop spans 10 amino acids. The germline V gene has CDR1 MNHNS and CDR2 SASEGT. The V gene lost 7 bases and the J gene lost 13 bases, with 10 bases spanning the gap. The CDR3 protein is CASKGHGLFF. The CDR3 coding sequence is TGTGCCAGCAAGGGACACGGACTGTTTTTT.

This clonotype was detected ten times or more. The V gene is TRBV29-1, the J gene TRBJ2-3; weak D call: TRBD2 (5 bases). V was trimmed by 4 bases and J by 7 bases, leaving 15 bases between them. The CDR3 is 13 residues long. The germline V gene encodes CDR1 SQVTM and CDR2 ANQGSEA. The CDR3 nucleotides read TGCAGCGTTGCCGGGCAAGAGGGAAATACGCAGTATTTT. Translating gives CSVAGQEGNTQYF.

This clonotype was seen a handful of times. The J gene is TRBJ2-1, the V gene TRBV6-1; D is perhaps TRBD1 (5 bases). The CDR3 consists of 12 residues. V was clipped by 6 bases and J by 7 bases, with 10 bases between them. Per the germline V gene, CDR1 is MNHNS and CDR2 is SASEGT. The CDR3 nucleotides read TGTGCCAGCAGGGACACCTGGAATGAGCAGTTCTTC. Protein: CASRDTWNEQFF.

V usage is TRBV12-3 or TRBV12-4 and J usage is TRBJ2-7; weak D call: TRBD2 (6 bases). The CDR3 is 14 amino acids. V gave up 4 bases and J gave up 6 bases, with 16 bases separating them. DNA for the CDR3: TGTGCCAGCAGTTCAACGGGGGACTCCCCCGAGCAGTACTTC. Residues: CASSSTGDSPEQYF.

This clonotype was seen once. V gene TRBV7-2 combines with J gene TRBJ2-7, with D possibly TRBD2 on 5 matching bases. Trimming stripped 1 base from V and 2 bases from J, with 12 bases between. Germline values: CDR1 SGHTA, CDR2 FQGNSA. This CDR3 spans 15 amino acids. The DNA for the CDR3 is TGTGCCAGCAGCTTAGGGCCCTACGGGACCTACGAGCAGTACTTC. Protein: CASSLGPYGTYEQYF.

The rearrangement joins TRBV9 to TRBJ2-3, with D possibly being TRBD2 (6 bases). V lost 1 base and J lost 2, with 11 bases in between. Germline lookup yields CDR1 SGDLS and CDR2 YYNGEE. The CDR3 sequence is 15 residues long. DNA of the CDR3: TGTGCCAGCAGCGTAAAGGCGGGAAACACAGATACGCAGTATTTT. Protein product: CASSVKAGNTDTQYF.

The V gene is TRBV7-9, the J gene TRBJ2-7, with 9 bases lining up with TRBD2. CDR1 and CDR2 from the germline V gene are SEHNR and FQNEAQ (reference sequence). V lost 3 bases to trimming and J lost 9 bases; unmatched junction nucleotides: 6. CDR3 length: 13 residues. This CDR3 reads CASSFRGGGAQYF. The CDR3 DNA reads as TGTGCCAGCAGCTTTCGCGGGGGGGGCGCGCAGTACTTC.

The table lists this clonotype with a few counts. This sequence joins TRBV24-1 and TRBJ2-3; perhaps TRBD1 as D (6 bases). CDR1 and CDR2 (germline): KGHDR, SFDVKD. This CDR3 is built from 14 residues. V was clipped by 3 bases and J by 4 bases, with 10 bases between them. CDR3 loop: CATSDQQGADTQYF. In DNA, the CDR3 is TGTGCCACCAGTGATCAACAGGGTGCAGATACGCAGTATTTT.

This clonotype has at least ten counts. This rearrangement joins TRBV4-2 to TRBJ2-1; TRBD1 agrees at 8 bases. Germline trimming cut 1 base from V and 2 bases from J; bases unmatched to any gene: 10. The CDR3 covers 18 residues. Germline CDR1 reads LGHNA; CDR2 reads YNFKEQ. The CDR3 DNA is TGTGCCAGCAGCCAAGTGATAGTCGAGACAGGGGCCTACAATGAGCAGTTCTTC. Its protein product is CASSQVIVETGAYNEQFF.

The gene calls are TRBV12-3 or TRBV12-4 and TRBJ2-1; 9 bases are shared with TRBD1. The CDR3 is 18 residues long. V shed 7 bases, J shed 6 bases, and the junction held 19 bases outside the gene matches. CDR3 residues: CASTPGFWGQGGGNEQFF. The CDR3 coding sequence is TGTGCCAGCACCCCAGGGTTCTGGGGACAGGGTGGGGGCAATGAGCAGTTCTTC.

V and J are TRBV24-1 and TRBJ2-3; 10 nucleotides line up with TRBD2. Germline-derived CDR1 and CDR2 are KGHDR and SFDVKD. V was pared by 9 bases and J by 7 bases, with 6 bases of the junction left unmatched. The CDR3 consists of 13 residues. CDR3 in amino acids: CATPGLARHTQYF. The CDR3 nucleotides are TGTGCCACCCCGGGACTAGCGCGTCATACGCAGTATTTT.

The V call is TRBV28, the J call TRBJ2-2; D remains ambiguous. The germline gives CDR1 MDHEN, CDR2 SYDVKM. Trimming took off 3 bases at V and 3 bases at J, with 5 bases between the two ends. CDR3 length: 13 amino acids. Here the CDR3 DNA reads TGTGCCAGCAGTTTCAGTCACACCGGGGAGCTGTTTTTT. Residues: CASSFSHTGELFF.

The chain uses TRBV7-6 and TRBJ2-7, with 7 positions matching TRBD2. Germline lookup yields CDR1 SGHVS and CDR2 FNYEAQ. With 1 base clipped from V and 5 bases from J, the junction kept 8 bases outside the gene matches. CDR3 length: 15 residues. CDR3 residues: CASSLGLLARNEQYF. The CDR3 nucleotides read TGTGCCAGCAGCTTAGGCTTACTAGCGCGCAACGAGCAGTACTTC.

This clonotype was counted between two and nine times. The chain is built from TRBV29-1 and TRBJ2-5; 8 nucleotides line up with TRBD1. This CDR3 is 13 amino acids long. V lost 6 bases, J lost 4 bases, and 7 bases stayed unmatched. From germline, CDR1 is SQVTM and CDR2 ANQGSEA. The CDR3 region is CSVGVDRGETQYF. CDR3 sequence (DNA): TGCAGCGTGGGGGTCGACAGGGGAGAGACCCAGTACTTC.

The count of this clonotype is one. The chain uses TRBV6-5 and TRBJ2-7; D gene ambiguous. The CDR3 loop spans 14 amino acids. Between the trimmed V and J ends, which lost 0 bases and 5 bases, there was a span of 11 bases. The germline V gene has CDR1 MNHEY and CDR2 SVGAGI. The CDR3 is CASSYSKDSHEQYF. In DNA, the CDR3 is TGTGCCAGCAGTTACTCGAAGGATAGCCACGAGCAGTACTTC.

The gene calls are TRBV5-1 and TRBJ2-5, with D unclear. The CDR3 is 15 residues long. CDR1 SGHRS and CDR2 YFSETQ come from the germline V gene. Between the trimmed V and J ends, which lost 4 bases and 1 base, there was a span of 14 bases. The CDR3 region is CASSPAFRLQETQYF. DNA for the CDR3: TGCGCCAGCAGCCCGGCTTTCAGACTCCAAGAGACCCAGTACTTC.